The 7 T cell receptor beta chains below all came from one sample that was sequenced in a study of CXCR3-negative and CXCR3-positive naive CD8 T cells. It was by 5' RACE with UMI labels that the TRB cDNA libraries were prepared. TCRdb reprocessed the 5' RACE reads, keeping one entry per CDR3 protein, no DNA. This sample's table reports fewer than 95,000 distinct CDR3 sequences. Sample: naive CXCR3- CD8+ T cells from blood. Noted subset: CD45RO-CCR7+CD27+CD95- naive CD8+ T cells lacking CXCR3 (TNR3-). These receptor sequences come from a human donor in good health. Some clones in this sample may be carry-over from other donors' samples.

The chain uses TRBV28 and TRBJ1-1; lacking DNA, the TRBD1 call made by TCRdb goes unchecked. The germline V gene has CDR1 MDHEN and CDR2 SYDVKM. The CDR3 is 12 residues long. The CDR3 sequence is CASSFQGAEAFF.

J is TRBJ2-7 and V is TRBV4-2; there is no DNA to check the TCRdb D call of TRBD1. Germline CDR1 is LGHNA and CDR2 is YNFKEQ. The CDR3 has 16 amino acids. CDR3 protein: CASSQEGTGHSYEQYF.

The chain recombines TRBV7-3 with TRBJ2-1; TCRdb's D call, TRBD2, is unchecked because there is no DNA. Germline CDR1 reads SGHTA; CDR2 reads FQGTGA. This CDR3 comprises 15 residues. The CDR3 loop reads CASSFKGMGAGEQFF.

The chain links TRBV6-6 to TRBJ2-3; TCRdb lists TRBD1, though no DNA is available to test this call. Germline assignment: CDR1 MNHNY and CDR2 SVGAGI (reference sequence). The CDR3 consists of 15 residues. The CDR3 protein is CAGTQGTFSTDTQYF.

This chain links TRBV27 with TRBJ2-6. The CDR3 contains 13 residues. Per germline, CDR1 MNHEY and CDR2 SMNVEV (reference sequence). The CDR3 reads CASSPSGANVLTF. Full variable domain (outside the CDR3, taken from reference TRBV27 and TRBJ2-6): EAQVTQNPRYLITVTGKKLTVTCSQNMNHEYMSWYRQDPGLGLRQIYYSMNVEVTDKGDVPEGYKVSRKEKRNFPLILESPSPNQTSLYFCASSPSGANVLTFGAGSRLTVL.

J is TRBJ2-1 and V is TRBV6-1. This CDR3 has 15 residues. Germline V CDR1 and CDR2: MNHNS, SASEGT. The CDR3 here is CASSRGTDINNEQFF.

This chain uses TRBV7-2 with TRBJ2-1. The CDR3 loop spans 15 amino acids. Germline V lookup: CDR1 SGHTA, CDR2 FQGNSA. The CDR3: CASSLTPGRLDEQFF.